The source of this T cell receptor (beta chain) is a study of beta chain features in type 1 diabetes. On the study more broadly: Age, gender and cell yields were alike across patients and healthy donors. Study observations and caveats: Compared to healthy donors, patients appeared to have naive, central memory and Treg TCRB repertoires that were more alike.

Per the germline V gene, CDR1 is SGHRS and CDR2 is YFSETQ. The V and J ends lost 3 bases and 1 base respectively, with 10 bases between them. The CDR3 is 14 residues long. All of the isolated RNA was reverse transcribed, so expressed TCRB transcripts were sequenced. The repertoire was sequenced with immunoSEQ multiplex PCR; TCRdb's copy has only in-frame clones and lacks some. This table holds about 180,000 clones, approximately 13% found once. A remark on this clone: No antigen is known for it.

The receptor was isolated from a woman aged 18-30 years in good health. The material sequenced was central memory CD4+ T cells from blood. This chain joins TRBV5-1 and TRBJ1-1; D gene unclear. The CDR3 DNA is TGCGCCAGCAGCTGGGCCGGGAGGAACACTGAAGCTTTCTTT. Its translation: CASSWAGRNTEAFF.